What follows are 17 T cell receptor beta chains derived from one specimen sequenced in a study of CD4+ T cells in melanoma. Sequencing was performed with immunoSEQ multiplex PCR; in TCRdb, only in-frame clones are kept and a portion is missing. The profile shows about 9,800 clones, roughly two thirds of them singletons. Sequencing used cells from a culture (not recorded whether cultured in vitro). These TCRs come from a human donor with melanoma.

This clone was counted only a few times. The V and J genes are TRBV6-4 and TRBJ2-3, with D unresolved. From germline, CDR1 is MRHNA and CDR2 SNTAGT. This CDR3 is 14 amino acids long. V was shortened by 2 bases and J by 0 bases, with 6 bases between the two germline ends. CDR3 DNA sequence: TGTGCCAGCAGTGACGTCCCTAGCACAGATACGCAGTATTTT. Translated: CASSDVPSTDTQYF.

J is TRBJ1-1 and V is TRBV5-1; D may be TRBD1 (6 bases). The germline gives CDR1 SGHRS, CDR2 YFSETQ. V dropped 5 bases and J dropped 1 base, with 15 bases sitting between them. This CDR3 has 15 amino acids. CDR3 in amino acids: CASSREGHRNTEAFF. CDR3 nucleotides: TGCGCCAGCAGTAGGGAGGGACATAGGAACACTGAAGCTTTCTTT.

The rearrangement uses TRBV13 and TRBJ2-3, with TRBD2 matching over 13 bases. This CDR3 spans 21 amino acids. V shed 5 bases and J 3 bases; nucleotides not matched to a gene: 20. CDR1 is PRHDT, CDR2 FYEKMQ, per germline (reference sequence). The CDR3 nucleotides are TGTGCCAGCAGCCCTCGCTTACTAGCGGGGGGGCTAGAGGGTCAAACAGATACGCAGTATTTT. This encodes CASSPRLLAGGLEGQTDTQYF. The full variable domain, rest sourced from reference TRBV13 and TRBJ2-3, is AAGVIQSPRHLIKEKRETATLKCYPIPRHDTVYWYQQGPGQDPQFLISFYEKMQSDKGSIPDRFSAQQFSDYHSELNMSSLELGDSALYFCASSPRLLAGGLEGQTDTQYFGPGTRLTVL.

This chain connects TRBV6-4 to TRBJ2-1; weak D call: TRBD2 (7 bases). CDR1 and CDR2 (germline): MRHNA, SNTAGT. Deletions cut 4 bases from V and 5 bases from J, with 12 bases between. This CDR3 is 14 amino acids long. The CDR3 sequence is CASSVKGGDNEQFF. DNA for the CDR3: TGTGCCAGCAGTGTGAAAGGGGGGGACAATGAGCAGTTCTTC.

The chain combines TRBV7-9 with TRBJ1-1; D remains ambiguous. This CDR3 has 12 residues. V lost 6 bases to trimming and J lost 0 bases, with 5 bases between them. Germline CDR1 SEHNR, CDR2 FQNEAQ (reference sequence). The CDR3 reads CASSQLNTEAFF. CDR3 nucleotide sequence: TGTGCCAGCAGTCAGTTGAACACTGAAGCTTTCTTT.

This chain uses TRBV29-1 with TRBJ2-7; no clear D gene. Trimming took off 4 bases at V and 3 bases at J, with 7 bases between the two ends. Germline lookup yields CDR1 SQVTM and CDR2 ANQGSEA. The CDR3 has 11 amino acids. The CDR3 here is CSVGPDYEQYF. CDR3 nucleotides: TGCAGCGTTGGTCCGGACTACGAGCAGTACTTC.

The chain combines TRBV2 with TRBJ2-2; D not certain. This CDR3 region has 14 residues. CDR1 is SNHLY, CDR2 FYNNEI, per germline. V was shortened by 7 bases and J by 6 bases, with 15 bases between the two germline ends. The CDR3 region is CASKKTDAAGELFF. CDR3 sequence (DNA): TGTGCCAGCAAAAAGACTGACGCTGCCGGGGAGCTGTTTTTT.

This chain uses TRBV7-9 with TRBJ1-2, with 8 bases matching TRBD1. Germline CDR1 reads SEHNR; CDR2 reads FQNEAQ (reference sequence). Losses at the gene ends were 2 bases for V and 2 bases for J; bases not matched to a gene: 13. The CDR3 runs 18 residues. CDR3 coding DNA: TGTGCCAGCAGCTTATCCCTCGGTAGGACAGGGACCAACTATGGCTACACCTTC. This gives the protein CASSLSLGRTGTNYGYTF.

The chain links TRBV19 to TRBJ2-1; a possible D gene is TRBD2 (5 bases). The CDR3 contains 12 residues. Germline V gene sequence: CDR1 LNHDA, CDR2 SQIVND (reference sequence). Trimming took 3 bases from V and 5 from J, leaving 5 bases between them. CDR3 sequence (DNA): TGTGCCAGTAGTATGCGGGACAATGAGCAGTTCTTC. Translation gives CASSMRDNEQFF.

The J gene is TRBJ2-7, the V gene TRBV7-2; D is perhaps TRBD1 or TRBD2 (7 bases each). Trimming removed 2 bases from V and 2 bases from J, with 13 bases in between. Germline assignment: CDR1 SGHTA and CDR2 FQGNSA. CDR3 size: 15 residues. CDR3: CASSLLPGGAYEQYF. CDR3 in DNA: TGTGCCAGCAGCTTACTCCCAGGGGGGGCCTACGAGCAGTACTTC.

This clone appeared a few times. The rearrangement uses TRBV2 and TRBJ1-1; D remains ambiguous. Germline CDR1 reads SNHLY; CDR2 reads FYNNEI. The CDR3 has 16 amino acids. The V end was cut by 8 bases, the J end by 1 base, with 20 bases between. In DNA, the CDR3 is TGTGCCAGCTCTGACCGGAATCGGGCGGCGAACACTGAAGCTTTCTTT. This encodes CASSDRNRAANTEAFF.

In this sample, this clone turned up once. The V gene is TRBV6-1, the J gene TRBJ1-5; 8 bases align to TRBD1. There are 15 residues in the CDR3. With V trimmed by 5 bases and J by 3 bases, 6 bases remained unmatched. Germline V lookup: CDR1 MNHNS, CDR2 SASEGT. The CDR3 protein is CASSWGTGLNQPQHF. Here the CDR3 DNA reads TGTGCCAGCAGTTGGGGGACAGGACTCAATCAGCCCCAGCATTTT.

This chain links TRBV5-1 with TRBJ2-7; D not resolved. Germline-derived CDR1 and CDR2 are SGHRS and YFSETQ. V was pared by 1 base and J by 5 bases, with 7 bases between. The CDR3 length is 12 residues. The CDR3 here is CASSLTVNEQYF. In nucleotides, the CDR3 is TGCGCCAGCAGCTTGACCGTCAACGAGCAGTACTTC.

The chain couples TRBV18 to TRBJ1-1; a weak D match, TRBD1 (5 bases). Trimming removed 3 bases at V and 6 bases at J, with 11 bases between. The CDR3 has 13 amino acids. CDR1 KGHSH and CDR2 LQKENI come from the germline V gene. The CDR3 bases are TGTGCCAGCTCACCGGGGGGGTCCTCTGAAGCTTTCTTT. Amino acid sequence: CASSPGGSSEAFF.

V usage is TRBV2 and J usage is TRBJ2-6; no reliable D call. Germline CDR1 reads SNHLY; CDR2 reads FYNNEI. The CDR3 sequence is 13 residues long. Trimming took off 4 bases at V and 7 bases at J, with 8 bases between the two ends. CDR3 amino acids: CASSAAGANVLTF. The CDR3 coding sequence is TGTGCCAGCAGTGCGGCCGGCGCCAACGTCCTGACTTTC.

This clone was picked up one time. The chain joins TRBV7-3 to TRBJ2-6, with D perhaps given as TRBD1 or TRBD2 (5 bases each). CDR3 length equals 16 residues. Germline CDR1 reads SGHTA; CDR2 reads FQGTGA. V shed 5 bases and J shed 0 bases, with 11 bases lying between them. The CDR3 DNA sequence: TGTGCCAGCAGCCGGGACCGAAGCTCTGGGGCCAACGTCCTGACTTTC. This gives the protein CASSRDRSSGANVLTF.

The chain couples TRBV4-1 to TRBJ1-1; unclear D gene. Trimming shortened V by 0 bases and J by 0 bases, and 14 bases separated the two germline ends. Germline CDR1 reads MGHRA; CDR2 reads YSYEKL. The CDR3 runs 17 residues. The CDR3, as DNA: TGCGCCAGCAGCCAAGAAATTCCAGTAAAAATGAACACTGAAGCTTTCTTT. Its protein product is CASSQEIPVKMNTEAFF.